This is a list of T cell receptor beta chains from one sample in a study of regulatory T cells in long-lasting Graves disease. TCRdb processed the multiplex PCR reads anew with MiXCR; each CDR3 protein has one entry. The table includes some 490,000 distinct CDR3 sequences, 12% detected once. The sample was also reused in another study, on T cells in Graves' hyperthyroidism and ophthalmopathy.

Sequencing used peripheral blood mononuclear cells (PBMCs), obtained at new diagnosis, from a patient treated with antithyroid drugs. The source is a woman in her thirties with Graves disease. Each CDR3 is given with its conserved first and last residue. The D gene is left open where the match is weak. Size values are once, few and many counts, or a class for expanded clones, and some rows have none.

j_call	v_call	clone_size	d_call	cdr3_nt	cdr3_aa
TRBJ2-7	TRBV9	many	-	TGTGCCAGCAGCGTAGGCGGGGGCGACTCCTACGAGCAGTACTTC	CASSVGGGDSYEQYF
TRBJ2-6	TRBV11-2	many	TRBD1	TGTGCCAGCAGCTCTCCGAAGACAGGGGGGGACTCTGGGGCCAACGTCCTGACTTTC	CASSSPKTGGDSGANVLTF
TRBJ2-3	TRBV18	many	-	TGTGCCAGCTCACCAAACCCGAGGGATACGCAGTATTTT	CASSPNPRDTQYF
TRBJ2-7	TRBV10-3	many	-	TGTGCCATCAGTGAGTCGCAGGGTATCGGGGAGCAGTACTTC	CAISESQGIGEQYF
TRBJ1-5	TRBV2	many	TRBD1	TGTGCCAGTCGGGGACAGTTTAATCAGCCCCAGCATTTT	CASRGQFNQPQHF
TRBJ1-3	TRBV14	many	-	TGTGCCAGCAGCCAAGTACACGGGAGCTCTGGAAACACCATATATTTT	CASSQVHGSSGNTIYF
TRBJ2-7	TRBV11-2	many	-	TGTGCCAGCAGCTCCTTAAAGGGGGGCCACGAGCAGTACTTC	CASSSLKGGHEQYF
TRBJ1-1	TRBV19	many	-	TGTGCCAGTAGTATTCCCGGGGGCCTCGAAGCTTTCTTT	CASSIPGGLEAFF
TRBJ2-1	TRBV6-2/TRBV6-3	many	-	TGTGCCAGCAGTTACTCCGTCCAGTACAATGAGCAGTTCTTC	CASSYSVQYNEQFF
TRBJ2-5	TRBV30	many	TRBD1	TGTGCCTGGGGAGGACAGGGGCAAGAGACCCAGTACTTC	CAWGGQGQETQYF
TRBJ2-7	TRBV4-2	-	TRBD1	TGTGCCAGCAGCCAGCGGACCGGGACAGCATACGAGCAGTACTTC	CASSQRTGTAYEQYF
TRBJ1-4	TRBV4-1	many	-	TGCGCCACTGCCCTGGTCGGGGGGGCGGATGAAAAACTGTTTTTT	CATALVGGADEKLFF
TRBJ1-5	TRBV28	many	TRBD1	TGTGCCAGCAGCAACCACAGGGGGCGCAAGGATATGAGCAATCAGCCCCAGCATTTT	CASSNHRGRKDMSNQPQHF
TRBJ1-5	TRBV7-2	many	TRBD1	TGTGCCAGCAGCTTAGGGACAGGGAGCAATCAGCCCCAGCATTTT	CASSLGTGSNQPQHF
TRBJ1-2	TRBV7-9	many	-	TGTGCCAGCCCTGCGACAGATAACTATGGCTACACCTTC	CASPATDNYGYTF
TRBJ2-3	TRBV18	-	-	TGTGCCAGCTCACCATACCTACAGAGTAGCACAGATACGCAGTATTTT	CASSPYLQSSTDTQYF
TRBJ2-7	TRBV2	-	TRBD1	TGTGCCAGCAGTGAAGGGAGGGGGACAGGGGCTTACTACGAGCAGTACTTC	CASSEGRGTGAYYEQYF
TRBJ1-5	TRBV28	-	-	TGTGCCAGCAGGTCCGACACAGGGAAAGGAAGCCAGCCCCAGCATTTT	CASRSDTGKGSQPQHF
TRBJ2-7	TRBV6-1	many	TRBD1	TGTGCCAGCAGCGGGACAGCCAAATCCTACGAGCAGTACTTC	CASSGTAKSYEQYF
TRBJ2-3	TRBV2	many	-	TGTGCCAGCAAAGGAGACCATACGCAGTATTTT	CASKGDHTQYF
TRBJ1-1	TRBV20-1	many	TRBD1	TGCAGTGCTAGGAACCCCGGGACAGGAGGGATTGAAGCTTTCTTT	CSARNPGTGGIEAFF
TRBJ2-3	TRBV29-1	few	-	TGCGGCGTTGACCAGGGCACAGATACGCAGTATTTT	CGVDQGTDTQYF
TRBJ1-5	TRBV28	many	-	TGTGCCAGCAGTATCCCGTCGGGCGGTGAGGCACCCCAGCATTTT	CASSIPSGGEAPQHF
TRBJ2-1	TRBV2	many	-	TGTGCCAGCAGCCCTCGACACGGGTATGAGCAGTTCTTC	CASSPRHGYEQFF
TRBJ2-2	TRBV6-5	-	TRBD1	TGTGCCAGCAGTTACATCGGACAGGGAGGTTGGGAGCTGTTTTTT	CASSYIGQGGWELFF